The 22 T cell receptor beta chains below all came from one sample that was sequenced in a study of lymphopenia after photon versus proton radiotherapy. The data were produced by immunoSEQ multiplex PCR, yet TCRdb's version contains in-frame clones alone and is incomplete. The sample lists 37,000 or so clones; 86% were seen once. Sample: peripheral blood, taken from a patient treated with proton-based radiotherapy. The receptors shown here come from a woman aged 70-85 years with pancreatic cancer. Some clones in this sample may be carry-over from other donors' samples.

The chain links TRBV5-1 to TRBJ2-1, with 8 nucleotides matching TRBD1. CDR3 length: 15 residues. J gave up 2 bases and V 1 base, and 2 bases lay outside the gene matches. CDR1 SGHRS and CDR2 YFSETQ come from the germline V gene. The CDR3 here is CASSLQGAAYNEQFF. CDR3 sequence (DNA): TGCGCCAGCAGCTTGCAGGGGGCAGCCTACAATGAGCAGTTCTTC. The whole variable domain, filled in from reference TRBV5-1 and TRBJ2-1, reads KAGVTQTPRYLIKTRGQQVTLSCSPISGHRSVSWYQQTPGQGLQFLFEYFSETQRNKGNFPGRFSGRQFSNSRSEMNVSTLELGDSALYLCASSLQGAAYNEQFFGPGTRLTVL.

This chain joins TRBV28 and TRBJ1-2, with a tentative D call TRBD1 (5 bases). CDR3 length: 16 residues. Trimming cost V 6 bases and J 3 bases, with 20 bases left between them. Germline V gene lookup returns CDR1 MDHEN and CDR2 SYDVKM. CDR3 amino acids: CASSLNAGTDHYGYTF. CDR3 DNA: TGTGCCAGCAGCTTAAACGCCGGGACGGACCACTATGGCTACACCTTC.

The chain is built from TRBV19 and TRBJ1-5, with unresolved D. The CDR3 is made up of 18 amino acids. Germline V gives CDR1 LNHDA, CDR2 SQIVND (reference sequence). The V end lost 10 bases, the J end lost 0 bases, and 25 bases lay between the germline ends. CDR3 region: CATAGNTDNRYSNQPQHF. The CDR3 region has the DNA TGTGCCACCGCGGGGAACACCGATAATAGATATAGCAATCAGCCCCAGCATTTT.

Only one count was recorded for this clone. V and J are TRBV19 and TRBJ1-1; D uncertain. The germline V and J ends were trimmed by 0 bases and 4 bases, with 9 bases remaining between them. Germline V gene lookup returns CDR1 LNHDA and CDR2 SQIVND (reference sequence). The CDR3 extends over 14 amino acids. The CDR3 reads CASSIDRYGTEAFF. In DNA, the CDR3 is TGTGCCAGTAGTATAGACAGGTACGGCACTGAAGCTTTCTTT. The whole variable domain, remainder taken from reference TRBV19 and TRBJ1-1, is DGGITQSPKYLFRKEGQNVTLSCEQNLNHDAMYWYRQDPGQGLRLIYYSQIVNDFQKGDIAEGYSVSREKKESFPLTVTSAQKNPTAFYLCASSIDRYGTEAFFGQGTRLTVV.

This chain uses TRBV5-1 with TRBJ1-2, with D unclear. CDR1 is SGHRS and CDR2 is YFSETQ in the germline V gene. The CDR3 is 13 amino acids. The V end was cut by 7 bases, the J end by 2 bases, with 12 bases between. The CDR3 nucleotides read TGCGCCAGCGAGGAGACACCCAACTATGGCTACACCTTC. Its translation: CASEETPNYGYTF.

The rearrangement joins TRBV4-2 to TRBJ1-1; the match to TRBD1 covers 7 bases. V was pared by 4 bases and J by 1 base, with 9 bases of the junction left unmatched. This CDR3 is 16 amino acids long. Germline values: CDR1 LGHNA, CDR2 YNFKEQ. CDR3 DNA: TGTGCCAGCAGCCTTGAACCGGGACAGAAGAACACTGAAGCTTTCTTT. Encoded protein: CASSLEPGQKNTEAFF.

The chain has TRBV7-2 and TRBJ2-2, with D possibly matching TRBD1 (5 bases). The germline gives CDR1 SGHTA, CDR2 FQGNSA. CDR3 size: 14 residues. V was shortened by 7 bases and J by 2 bases, with 11 bases between the two germline ends. The CDR3 DNA reads as TGTGCCAGCACCAAACAGGTTAACACCGGGGAGCTGTTTTTT. Protein product: CASTKQVNTGELFF. Full variable domain (missing parts from reference TRBV7-2 and TRBJ2-2): GAGVSQSPSNKVTEKGKDVELRCDPISGHTALYWYRQSLGQGLEFLIYFQGNSAPDKSGLPSDRFSAERTGGSVSTLTIQRTQQEDSAVYLCASTKQVNTGELFFGEGSRLTVL.

This clone has only one observation. This sequence joins TRBV19 and TRBJ1-1; 12 bases are a match to TRBD1. The CDR3 is 15 amino acids. Looked up from germline, CDR1 is LNHDA and CDR2 is SQIVND (reference sequence). V gave up 5 bases and J gave up 4 bases; unmatched junction bases: 5. CDR3 DNA sequence: TGTGCCAGTAGTGGGACAGGGGGCCTCGGCACTGAAGCTTTCTTT. This translates into CASSGTGGLGTEAFF.

The chain is built from TRBV7-9 and TRBJ1-1; TRBD1 might be the D (5 bases). V was cut by 1 base and J by 6 bases, with 12 bases left in between. Looked up from germline, CDR1 is SEHNR and CDR2 is FQNEAQ (reference sequence). The CDR3 covers 14 residues. Here the CDR3 reads CASSLGGGSPEAFF. In nucleotides, the CDR3 is TGTGCCAGCAGCTTAGGCGGGGGGTCCCCTGAAGCTTTCTTT.

The chain uses TRBV11-2 and TRBJ2-1; D is uncertain. The CDR3 sequence is 13 residues long. CDR1 and CDR2 (germline): SGHAT, FQNNGV. Trimming pared 1 base from V and 6 bases from J, leaving 7 bases between. CDR3 bases: TGTGCCAGCAGCTTAGGAGAAGTCAATGAGCAGTTCTTC. It yields the protein CASSLGEVNEQFF.

The chain couples TRBV6-1 to TRBJ1-5; 7 bases match TRBD1. V trimming: 6 bases; J trimming: 0 bases; junction bases outside the gene matches: 5. Germline assignment: CDR1 MNHNS and CDR2 SASEGT. The length of the CDR3 is 15 residues. In DNA form, the CDR3 reads TGTGCCAGCAGGCTAACAGGGGATAGCAATCAGCCCCAGCATTTT. As protein: CASRLTGDSNQPQHF.

The V gene is TRBV19, the J gene TRBJ2-7, with TRBD1 as a possible D gene (6 bases). Trimming cost V 5 bases and J 3 bases, with 14 bases left between them. The CDR3 runs to 14 residues. From germline, CDR1 is LNHDA and CDR2 SQIVND (reference sequence). DNA of the CDR3: TGTGCCAGTAGTGAGCAGGGGAACCTCTACGAGCAGTACTTC. Amino acids: CASSEQGNLYEQYF.

This chain links TRBV27 with TRBJ1-5; D gene ambiguous. This CDR3 contains 15 residues. CDR1 MNHEY and CDR2 SMNVEV come from the germline V gene (reference sequence). V was cut by 0 bases and J by 3 bases, with 9 bases left in between. The DNA of the CDR3 is TGTGCCAGCAGTTTATCTGGGTACGACAATCAGCCCCAGCATTTT. This gives the protein CASSLSGYDNQPQHF.

CDR3 protein: CASSFLGFKDTQYF. The CDR3 coding sequence is TGTGCCAGCAGTTTCTTGGGGTTTAAAGATACGCAGTATTTT. The rearrangement links TRBV28 to TRBJ2-3; D not resolved. This CDR3 is 14 amino acids long. The germline gives CDR1 MDHEN, CDR2 SYDVKM. V was clipped by 3 bases and J by 5 bases, with 12 bases between them.

This clone was counted once. The chain is built from TRBV28 and TRBJ2-1; D might be TRBD1 (5 bases). The CDR3 contains 15 residues. The V end was cut by 4 bases, the J end by 4 bases, with 14 bases between. Germline V gene sequence: CDR1 MDHEN, CDR2 SYDVKM. CDR3 residues: CASSSTVDTYNEQFF. The CDR3 DNA reads as TGTGCCAGCAGTTCGACAGTGGATACTTACAATGAGCAGTTCTTC.

The chain carries TRBV19 and TRBJ2-1, with D uncertain. The CDR3 totals 15 residues. Trimming shortened V by 7 bases and J by 0 bases, and 13 bases separated the two germline ends. Germline CDR1 reads LNHDA; CDR2 reads SQIVND (reference sequence). The CDR3 sequence is CASIKDVSSYNEQFF. CDR3 DNA: TGTGCCAGTATAAAAGACGTCAGCTCCTACAATGAGCAGTTCTTC.

The V and J genes are TRBV6-5 and TRBJ1-3; D is possibly TRBD1 (6 bases). Trimming removed 4 bases at V and 2 bases at J, with 9 bases between. This CDR3 spans 14 amino acids. The germline V gene has CDR1 MNHEY and CDR2 SVGAGI. The CDR3 nucleotides read TGTGCCAGCAGTTCGGGGGGGCCTGGAAACACCATATATTTT. This sequence encodes CASSSGGPGNTIYF.

The chain employs TRBV9 and TRBJ2-2, with D unresolved. Trimming removed 3 bases at V and 8 bases at J, with 5 bases between. The CDR3 is 11 residues long. CDR1 SGDLS and CDR2 YYNGEE come from the germline V gene. The CDR3 bases are TGTGCCAGCAGCGCTCCTGGGGAGCTGTTTTTT. It encodes CASSAPGELFF.

The chain is built from TRBV7-2 and TRBJ1-4, with 9 bases that match TRBD1. J gave up 7 bases and V 5 bases, and 5 bases lay outside the gene matches. The CDR3 extends over 14 amino acids. Germline V CDR1 and CDR2: SGHTA, FQGNSA. As DNA, the CDR3 is TGTGCCAGCAGCACACAGGGGGCGTTTGAAAAACTGTTTTTT. It specifies CASSTQGAFEKLFF.

This rearrangement joins TRBV7-2 to TRBJ2-2; D not resolved. Trimming removed 2 bases at V and 3 bases at J, with 10 bases between. This CDR3 has 15 amino acids. Germline values: CDR1 SGHTA, CDR2 FQGNSA. The CDR3 DNA is TGTGCCAGCAGCTTAAAGTTTGGACACACCGGGGAGCTGTTTTTT. Translation: CASSLKFGHTGELFF.

This clone was observed a handful of times. This rearrangement joins TRBV7-9 to TRBJ1-6; D is unclear. V lost 3 bases to trimming and J lost 10 bases, with 10 bases between them. The CDR3 extends over 13 amino acids. CDR1 SEHNR and CDR2 FQNEAQ come from the germline V gene (reference sequence). The CDR3 sequence is CASSLGNLSPLHF. The CDR3 DNA sequence: TGTGCCAGCAGCTTGGGTAATCTCTCACCCCTCCACTTT.

The chain couples TRBV28 to TRBJ1-2, with 8 bases identical to TRBD1. There are 14 residues in the CDR3. J lost 7 bases, V lost 1 base, and 5 bases had no gene match. Germline assignment: CDR1 MDHEN and CDR2 SYDVKM. In nucleotides, the CDR3 is TGTGCCAGCAGTTTATTTGGACAGGGAAGTGGCTACACCTTC. Its translation: CASSLFGQGSGYTF.